This T cell receptor (beta chain) stems from a study of long-term antiretroviral therapy in people with HIV. V was shortened by 3 bases and J by 8 bases, with 8 bases between the two germline ends. Germline values: CDR1 PRHDT, CDR2 FYEKMQ (reference sequence). The CDR3 sequence is 13 residues long. This was the immunoSEQ v3.0 assay at survey level. Generated by immunoSEQ multiplex PCR, the TCRdb table keeps only in-frame clones and is missing some. The repertoire holds tens of thousands of clones, with about 86% as singletons. Per individual, the PBMC samples numbered at least one pre-ART and at least two post-ART. United States facilities provided treatment to all participants with HIV.

Sequencing used unsorted PBMCs, obtained 1.3 years after starting antiretroviral therapy. The V gene is TRBV13, the J gene TRBJ1-6; D uncertain. This sequence originates from a man in his sixties with HIV. CDR3 in DNA: TGTGCCAGCAGCTTCCTTACCGATTCACCCCTCCACTTT. It translates to CASSFLTDSPLHF.